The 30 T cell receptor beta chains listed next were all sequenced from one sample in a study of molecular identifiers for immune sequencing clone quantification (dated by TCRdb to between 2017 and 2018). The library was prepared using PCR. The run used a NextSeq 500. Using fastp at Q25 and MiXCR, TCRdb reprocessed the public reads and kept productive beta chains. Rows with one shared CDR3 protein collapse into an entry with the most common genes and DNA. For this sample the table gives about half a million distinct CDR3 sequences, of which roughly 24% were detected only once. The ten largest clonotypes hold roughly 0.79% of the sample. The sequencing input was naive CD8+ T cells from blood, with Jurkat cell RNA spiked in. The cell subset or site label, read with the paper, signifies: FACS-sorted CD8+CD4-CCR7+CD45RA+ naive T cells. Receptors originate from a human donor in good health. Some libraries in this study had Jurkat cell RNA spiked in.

The CDR3 sequence: CASRQRVFGGELFF. The CDR3 DNA is TGTGCCAGCAGACAAAGGGTATTCGGCGGGGAGCTGTTTTTT. The J gene is TRBJ2-2, the V gene TRBV7-2; D is undetermined. Germline V gives CDR1 SGHTA, CDR2 FQGNSA. V gave up 6 bases and J gave up 7 bases, with 15 bases separating them. This CDR3 comprises 14 residues. Variable domain in full (rest from reference TRBV7-2 and TRBJ2-2): GAGVSQSPSNKVTEKGKDVELRCDPISGHTALYWYRQSLGQGLEFLIYFQGNSAPDKSGLPSDRFSAERTGGSVSTLTIQRTQQEDSAVYLCASRQRVFGGELFFGEGSRLTVL.

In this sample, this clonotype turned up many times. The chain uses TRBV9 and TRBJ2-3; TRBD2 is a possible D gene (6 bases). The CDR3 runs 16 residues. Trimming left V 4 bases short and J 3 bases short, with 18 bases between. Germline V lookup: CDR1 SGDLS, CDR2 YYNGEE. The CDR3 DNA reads TGTGCCAGCAGCACCGTCCGGGAGCGCACTACAGATACGCAGTATTTT. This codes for CASSTVRERTTDTQYF.

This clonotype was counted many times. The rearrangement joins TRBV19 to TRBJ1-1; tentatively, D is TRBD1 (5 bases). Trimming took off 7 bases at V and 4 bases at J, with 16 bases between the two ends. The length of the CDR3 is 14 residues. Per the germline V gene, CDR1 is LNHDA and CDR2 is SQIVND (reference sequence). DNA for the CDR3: TGTGCCAGTAATACAGACAGCTCTTTCACTGAAGCTTTCTTT. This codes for CASNTDSSFTEAFF.

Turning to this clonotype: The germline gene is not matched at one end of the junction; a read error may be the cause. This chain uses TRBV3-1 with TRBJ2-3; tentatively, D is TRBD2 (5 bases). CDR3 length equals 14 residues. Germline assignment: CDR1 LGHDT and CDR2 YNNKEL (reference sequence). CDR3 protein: CASSQDSSTNTQYF. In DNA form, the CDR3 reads TGTGCCAGCAGCCAAGACTCTAGCACAAATACGCAGTATTTT.

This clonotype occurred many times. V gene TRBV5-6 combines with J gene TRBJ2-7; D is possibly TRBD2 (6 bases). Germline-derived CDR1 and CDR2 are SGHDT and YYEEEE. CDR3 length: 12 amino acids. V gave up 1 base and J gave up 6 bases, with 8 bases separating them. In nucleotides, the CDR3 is TGTGCCAGCAGCTTGATGGGGGGCGAGCAGTACTTC. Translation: CASSLMGGEQYF.

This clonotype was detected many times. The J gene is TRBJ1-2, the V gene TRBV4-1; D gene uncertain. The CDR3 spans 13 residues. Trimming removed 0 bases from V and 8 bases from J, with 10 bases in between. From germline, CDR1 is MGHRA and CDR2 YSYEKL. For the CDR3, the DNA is TGCGCCAGCAGCCAAGACCCCCCTAGAGGCTACACCTTC. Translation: CASSQDPPRGYTF.

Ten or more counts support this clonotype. The CDR3 sequence is CASSLGPLKGATTDTQYF. CDR3 nucleotides: TGTGCCAGCAGCTTAGGCCCCCTTAAGGGGGCAACCACAGATACGCAGTATTTT. The chain couples TRBV7-9 to TRBJ2-3; the match to TRBD1 covers 7 bases. Germline V gene sequence: CDR1 SEHNR, CDR2 FQNEAQ (reference sequence). There are 18 residues in the CDR3. Losses at the gene ends were 1 base for V and 2 bases for J; bases not matched to a gene: 12.

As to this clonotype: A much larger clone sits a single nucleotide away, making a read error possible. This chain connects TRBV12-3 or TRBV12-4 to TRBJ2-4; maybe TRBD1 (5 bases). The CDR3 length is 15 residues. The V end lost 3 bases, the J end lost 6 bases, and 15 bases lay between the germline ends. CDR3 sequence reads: CASSFDRGVGNIQYF. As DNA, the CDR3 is TGTGCCAGCAGTTTCGACAGAGGAGTAGGAAACATTCAGTACTTC.

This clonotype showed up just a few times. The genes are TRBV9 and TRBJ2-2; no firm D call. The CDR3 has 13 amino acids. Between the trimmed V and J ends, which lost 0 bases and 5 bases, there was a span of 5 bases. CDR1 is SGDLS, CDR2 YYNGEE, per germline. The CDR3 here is CASSVDFTGELFF. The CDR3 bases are TGTGCCAGCAGCGTAGACTTTACCGGGGAGCTGTTTTTT.

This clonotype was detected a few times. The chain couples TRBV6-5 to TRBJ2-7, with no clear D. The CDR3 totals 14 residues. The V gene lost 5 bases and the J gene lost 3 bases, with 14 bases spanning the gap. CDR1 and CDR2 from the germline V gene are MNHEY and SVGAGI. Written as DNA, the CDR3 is TGTGCCAGCAGTCTCTCTCAGACCAGCTACGAGCAGTACTTC. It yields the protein CASSLSQTSYEQYF.

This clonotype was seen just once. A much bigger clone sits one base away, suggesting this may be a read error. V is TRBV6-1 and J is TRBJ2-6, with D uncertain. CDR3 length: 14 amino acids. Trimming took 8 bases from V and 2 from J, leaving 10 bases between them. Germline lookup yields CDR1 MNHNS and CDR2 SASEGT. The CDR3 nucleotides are TGTGCCAGCCGGACGACGGCTGGGGCCAACGTCCTGACTTTC. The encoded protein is CASRTTAGANVLTF.

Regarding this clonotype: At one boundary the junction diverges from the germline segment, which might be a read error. CDR3 sequence: CASSQDQGWDTGELSF. CDR3 DNA sequence: TGCGCCAGCAGTCAAGACCAAGGTTGGGACACCGGGGAGCTGTCTTTT. The V call is TRBV4-1, the J call TRBJ2-2; the D gene is possibly TRBD1 (6 bases). In germline, CDR1 is MGHRA, CDR2 YSYEKL. This CDR3 spans 16 amino acids.

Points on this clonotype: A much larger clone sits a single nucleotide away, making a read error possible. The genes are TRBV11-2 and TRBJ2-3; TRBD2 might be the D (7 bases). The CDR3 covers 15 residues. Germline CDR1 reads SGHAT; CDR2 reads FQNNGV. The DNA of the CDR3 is TGTGTCAGCAGCTTAGAGGGCGCGGGGGCCGATACGCAGTATTTT. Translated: CVSSLEGAGADTQYF.

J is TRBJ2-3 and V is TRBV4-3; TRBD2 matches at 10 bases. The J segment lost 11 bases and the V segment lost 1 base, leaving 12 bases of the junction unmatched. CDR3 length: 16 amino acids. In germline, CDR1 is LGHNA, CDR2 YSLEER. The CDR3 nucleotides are TGCGCCAGCAGCCAAGGGGGGCTAGCGGGAGCGTTCAGGCAGTATTTT. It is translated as CASSQGGLAGAFRQYF.

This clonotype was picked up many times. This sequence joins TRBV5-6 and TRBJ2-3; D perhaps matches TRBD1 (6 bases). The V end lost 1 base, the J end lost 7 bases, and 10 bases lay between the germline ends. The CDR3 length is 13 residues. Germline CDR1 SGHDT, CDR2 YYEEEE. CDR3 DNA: TGTGCCAGCAGCTTGCTGGGGGCAAATACGCAGTATTTT. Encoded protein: CASSLLGANTQYF.

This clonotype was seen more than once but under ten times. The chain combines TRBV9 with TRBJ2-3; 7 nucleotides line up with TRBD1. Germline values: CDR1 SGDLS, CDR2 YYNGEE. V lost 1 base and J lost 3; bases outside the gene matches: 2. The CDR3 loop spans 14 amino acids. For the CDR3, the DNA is TGTGCCAGCAGCGTACAGGGGGATACAGATACGCAGTATTTT. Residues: CASSVQGDTDTQYF.

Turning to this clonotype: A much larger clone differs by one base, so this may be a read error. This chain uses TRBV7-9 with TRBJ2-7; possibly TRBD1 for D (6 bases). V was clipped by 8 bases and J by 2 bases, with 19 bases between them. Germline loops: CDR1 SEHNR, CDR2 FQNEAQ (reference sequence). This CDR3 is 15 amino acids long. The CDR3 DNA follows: TGTGCCAGCGGCTCAGCCGGGACACCTACCTACGAGCAGTACTTC. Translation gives CASGSAGTPTYEQYF. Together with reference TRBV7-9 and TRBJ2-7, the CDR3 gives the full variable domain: DTGVSQNPRHKITKRGQNVTFRCDPISEHNRLYWYRQTLGQGPEFLTYFQNEAQLEKSRLLSDRFSAERPKGSFSTLEIQRTEQGDSAMYLCASGSAGTPTYEQYFGPGTRLTVT.

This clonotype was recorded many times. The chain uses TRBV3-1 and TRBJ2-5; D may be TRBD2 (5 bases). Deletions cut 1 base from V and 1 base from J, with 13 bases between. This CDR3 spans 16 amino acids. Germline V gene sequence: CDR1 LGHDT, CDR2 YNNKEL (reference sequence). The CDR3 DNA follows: TGTGCCAGCAGCCAAGGACGGAGGTCCCCCCAAGAGACCCAGTACTTC. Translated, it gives CASSQGRRSPQETQYF.

As DNA, the CDR3 is TGTGCCAGCAGTTACTCGACGCGGGAAGGAACAGATACGCAGTATTTT. This gives the protein CASSYSTREGTDTQYF. This chain links TRBV6-2 or TRBV6-3 with TRBJ2-3, with D possibly TRBD2 on 6 matching bases. Germline-derived CDR1 and CDR2 are MNHEY and SVGEGT. V was cut by 0 bases and J by 3 bases, with 13 bases left in between. This CDR3 is 16 amino acids long.

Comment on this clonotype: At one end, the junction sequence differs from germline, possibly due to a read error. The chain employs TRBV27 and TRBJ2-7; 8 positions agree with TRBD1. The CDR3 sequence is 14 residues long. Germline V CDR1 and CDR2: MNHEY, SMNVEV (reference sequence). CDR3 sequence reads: CAGSQRTGSHEQYF. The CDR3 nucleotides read TGTGCCGGCAGTCAGCGGACAGGGTCCCACGAGCAGTACTTC.

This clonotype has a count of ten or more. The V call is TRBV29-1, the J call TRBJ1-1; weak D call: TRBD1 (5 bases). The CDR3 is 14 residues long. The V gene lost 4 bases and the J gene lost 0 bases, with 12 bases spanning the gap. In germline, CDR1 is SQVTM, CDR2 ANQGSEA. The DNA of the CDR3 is TGCAGCGTTGTAGGCGGGGGTATGAACACTGAAGCTTTCTTT. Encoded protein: CSVVGGGMNTEAFF.

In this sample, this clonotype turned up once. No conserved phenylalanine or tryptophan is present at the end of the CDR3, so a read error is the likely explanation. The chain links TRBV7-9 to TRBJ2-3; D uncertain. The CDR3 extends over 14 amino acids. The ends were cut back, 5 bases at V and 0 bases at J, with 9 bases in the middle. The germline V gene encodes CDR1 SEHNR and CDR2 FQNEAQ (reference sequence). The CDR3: CASSPLQSTDTQYL. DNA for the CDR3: TGTGCCAGCAGCCCCCTCCAGAGCACAGATACGCAGTATCTT.

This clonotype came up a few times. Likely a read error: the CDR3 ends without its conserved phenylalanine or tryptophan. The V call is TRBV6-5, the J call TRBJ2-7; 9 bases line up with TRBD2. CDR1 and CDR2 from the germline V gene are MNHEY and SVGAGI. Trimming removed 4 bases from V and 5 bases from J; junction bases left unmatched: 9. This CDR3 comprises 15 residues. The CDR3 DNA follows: TGTGCCAGCAGTTTCGTCCCAGCGGGAGGAAACGAGCAGTACCTC. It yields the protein CASSFVPAGGNEQYL.

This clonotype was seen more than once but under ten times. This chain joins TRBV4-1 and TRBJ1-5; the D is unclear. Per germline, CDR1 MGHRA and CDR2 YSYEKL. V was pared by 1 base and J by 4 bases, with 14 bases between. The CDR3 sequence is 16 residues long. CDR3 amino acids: CASSQVLGLPNQPQHF. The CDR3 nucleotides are TGCGCCAGCAGCCAAGTGCTCGGACTCCCGAATCAGCCCCAGCATTTT.

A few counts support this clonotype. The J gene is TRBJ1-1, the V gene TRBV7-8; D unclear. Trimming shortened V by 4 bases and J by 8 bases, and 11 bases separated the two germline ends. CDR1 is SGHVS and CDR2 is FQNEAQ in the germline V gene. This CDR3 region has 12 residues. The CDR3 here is CASSSGSPEAFF. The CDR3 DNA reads TGTGCCAGCAGCTCCGGGTCGCCGGAAGCTTTCTTT.

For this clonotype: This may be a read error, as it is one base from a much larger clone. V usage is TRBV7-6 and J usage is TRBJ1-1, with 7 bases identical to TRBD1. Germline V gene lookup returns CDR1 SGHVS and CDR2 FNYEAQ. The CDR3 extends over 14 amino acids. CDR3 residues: CASSSRTGDTEALF. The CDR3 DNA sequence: TGTGCCAGCAGCTCGAGGACAGGAGACACTGAAGCTCTCTTT.

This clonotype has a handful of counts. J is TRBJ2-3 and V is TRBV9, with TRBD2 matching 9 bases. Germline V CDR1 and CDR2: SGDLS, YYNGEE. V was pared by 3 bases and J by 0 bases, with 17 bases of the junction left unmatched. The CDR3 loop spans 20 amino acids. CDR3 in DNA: TGTGCCAGCAGCGAAATATCCGGGACTAGCATTTTGTCTAGCACAGATACGCAGTATTTT. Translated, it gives CASSEISGTSILSSTDTQYF.

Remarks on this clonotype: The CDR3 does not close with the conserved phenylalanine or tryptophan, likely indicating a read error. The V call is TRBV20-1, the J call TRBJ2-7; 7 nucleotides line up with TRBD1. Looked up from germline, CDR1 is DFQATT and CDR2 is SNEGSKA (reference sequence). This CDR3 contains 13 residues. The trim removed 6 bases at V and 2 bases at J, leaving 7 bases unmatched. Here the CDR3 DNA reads TGCAGTGCGCCTCGGGACAGCCCCTACGAGCAGTACCTC. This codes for CSAPRDSPYEQYL.

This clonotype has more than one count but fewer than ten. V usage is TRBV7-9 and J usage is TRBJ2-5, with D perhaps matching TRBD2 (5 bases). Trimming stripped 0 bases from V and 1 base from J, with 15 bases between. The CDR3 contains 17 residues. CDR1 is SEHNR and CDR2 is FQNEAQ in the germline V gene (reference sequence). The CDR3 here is CASSLAIPAGFQETQYF. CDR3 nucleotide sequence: TGTGCCAGCAGCTTAGCGATCCCCGCGGGTTTCCAAGAGACCCAGTACTTC.

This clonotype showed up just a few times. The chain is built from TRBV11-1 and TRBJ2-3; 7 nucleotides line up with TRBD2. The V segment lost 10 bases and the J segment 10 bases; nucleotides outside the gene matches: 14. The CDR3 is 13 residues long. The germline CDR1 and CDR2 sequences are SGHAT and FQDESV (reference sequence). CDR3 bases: TGTGCCATCGGGACTCCACCGGGGGGAGCGCAGTATTTT. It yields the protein CAIGTPPGGAQYF.